These 29 T cell receptor beta chains originate from one sample sequenced in a study of cytomegalovirus exposure and HLA in healthy donors. The PCR used 60 Vbeta and 13 Jbeta primers. This table comes from immunoSEQ multiplex PCR, and its TCRdb copy is limited to in-frame clones, with some not included. This repertoire shows approximately 220,000 clones, roughly 85% found once; its top ten account for under 2%. The material sequenced was PBMCs. The receptors originated from a young man in good health and CMV-seronegative.

V and J are TRBV6-5 and TRBJ2-7; no firm D call. Looked up from germline, CDR1 is MNHEY and CDR2 is SVGAGI. Trimming took 4 bases from V and 6 from J, leaving 10 bases between them. CDR3 length: 12 amino acids. CDR3 DNA: TGTGCCAGCAGTTCCCGTACACGCGAGCAGTACTTC. Translation gives CASSSRTREQYF.

V and J are TRBV7-9 and TRBJ1-1; 10 nucleotides align to TRBD1. Per the germline V gene, CDR1 is SEHNR and CDR2 is FQNEAQ (reference sequence). V trimming: 1 base; J trimming: 5 bases; junction bases outside the gene matches: 4. This CDR3 spans 15 amino acids. CDR3 region: CASSLETGGLTEAFF. In nucleotides, the CDR3 is TGTGCCAGCAGCTTAGAGACAGGGGGCTTGACTGAAGCTTTCTTT.

This clone was observed a handful of times. The chain employs TRBV5-6 and TRBJ2-5; 8 nucleotides line up with TRBD1. Germline V gives CDR1 SGHDT, CDR2 YYEEEE. V trimming: 1 base; J trimming: 2 bases; junction bases outside the gene matches: 7. The CDR3 runs 16 residues. The CDR3 nucleotides are TGTGCCAGCAGCTTGCCGGACAGGGCCCAACAAGAGACCCAGTACTTC. Translating gives CASSLPDRAQQETQYF.

The V and J genes are TRBV27 and TRBJ2-2; a possible D gene is TRBD2 (7 bases). V lost 4 bases and J 8 bases, leaving 17 bases between the germline ends. From germline, CDR1 is MNHEY and CDR2 SMNVEV (reference sequence). The CDR3 runs to 15 residues. CDR3: CASSYGGLGSGELFF. In DNA, the CDR3 is TGTGCCAGCAGTTACGGGGGGCTGGGGAGTGGGGAGCTGTTTTTT.

The chain has TRBV27 and TRBJ2-3; 9 bases align to TRBD2. V shed 6 bases, J shed 2 bases, and the junction held 9 bases outside the gene matches. This CDR3 contains 16 residues. Looked up from germline, CDR1 is MNHEY and CDR2 is SMNVEV (reference sequence). The chain's CDR3 is CASRSLAGLDTDTQYF. CDR3 bases: TGTGCCAGCAGATCCCTAGCGGGGTTAGACACAGATACGCAGTATTTT.

This clone came up a few times. The chain joins TRBV19 to TRBJ2-5; D possibly corresponds to TRBD1 (5 bases). In germline, CDR1 is LNHDA, CDR2 SQIVND (reference sequence). Deletions cut 0 bases from V and 2 bases from J, with 19 bases between. The CDR3 spans 18 residues. Written as DNA, the CDR3 is TGTGCCAGTAGTATAGATCTATCGGCAGGGTATATGCAAGAGACCCAGTACTTC. Protein product: CASSIDLSAGYMQETQYF.

The chain combines TRBV25-1 with TRBJ2-5, with a weak D call TRBD1 (6 bases). V was trimmed by 2 bases and J by 4 bases, leaving 14 bases between them. This CDR3 is 15 amino acids long. Germline CDR1 reads MGHDK; CDR2 reads SYGVNS. Written as DNA, the CDR3 is TGTGCCAGCAGTGAAGCAGAGGGGGTTCGAGAGACCCAGTACTTC. Translating it yields CASSEAEGVRETQYF.

The chain employs TRBV4-1 and TRBJ2-3, with TRBD2 matching over 7 bases. Looked up from germline, CDR1 is MGHRA and CDR2 is YSYEKL. CDR3 length: 15 amino acids. V lost 3 bases to trimming and J lost 7 bases; unmatched junction nucleotides: 10. The CDR3 nucleotides read TGCGCCAGCAGCCAGGAGCGGGACCGGGGCCATACGCAGTATTTT. This sequence encodes CASSQERDRGHTQYF.

V and J are TRBV7-2 and TRBJ2-2, with a tentative D call TRBD2 (5 bases). The CDR3 sequence is 15 residues long. Germline-derived CDR1 and CDR2 are SGHTA and FQGNSA. Deletions cut 5 bases from V and 2 bases from J, with 12 bases between. CDR3 DNA: TGTGCCAGCAGCCAACTAGTGGGTAACACCGGGGAGCTGTTTTTT. This translates into CASSQLVGNTGELFF.

V usage is TRBV19 and J usage is TRBJ2-5; no reliable D call. Trimming shortened V by 5 bases and J by 2 bases, and 3 bases separated the two germline ends. This CDR3 is built from 11 residues. Germline-derived CDR1 and CDR2 are LNHDA and SQIVND (reference sequence). The CDR3 is CASSVQETQYF. CDR3 DNA sequence: TGTGCCAGTAGTGTACAAGAGACCCAGTACTTC.

The table lists this clone with a count of one. V is TRBV25-1 and J is TRBJ2-2, with a possible D match to TRBD2 (5 bases). The V end lost 0 bases, the J end lost 6 bases, and 11 bases lay between the germline ends. Per the germline V gene, CDR1 is MGHDK and CDR2 is SYGVNS. CDR3 size: 15 residues. CDR3 loop: CASSEYIGGAGELFF. The CDR3 nucleotides are TGTGCCAGCAGTGAATATATTGGAGGCGCCGGGGAGCTGTTTTTT.

The V and J genes are TRBV27 and TRBJ2-7, with 9 positions matching TRBD2. V gave up 8 bases and J gave up 3 bases; unmatched junction bases: 5. There are 13 residues in the CDR3. Germline lookup yields CDR1 MNHEY and CDR2 SMNVEV (reference sequence). CDR3 region: CASQASGNYEQYF. DNA for the CDR3: TGTGCCAGCCAAGCTAGCGGGAACTACGAGCAGTACTTC.

This rearrangement joins TRBV28 to TRBJ2-7; 7 bases match TRBD2. V shed 7 bases, J shed 2 bases, and the junction held 8 bases outside the gene matches. This CDR3 has 14 amino acids. Looked up from germline, CDR1 is MDHEN and CDR2 is SYDVKM. CDR3 bases: TGTGCCAGCAATCCCCCGGGACTAACCTACGAGCAGTACTTC. It translates to CASNPPGLTYEQYF.

The V and J genes are TRBV11-3 and TRBJ2-5; D may be TRBD2 (6 bases). CDR3 length: 13 residues. The V end was cut by 5 bases, the J end by 2 bases, with 9 bases between. The germline gives CDR1 SGHNT, CDR2 YENEEA. CDR3 bases: TGTGCCAGCAGCCTGACTAGACAAGAGACCCAGTACTTC. It translates to CASSLTRQETQYF. Full variable domain (rest looked up from reference TRBV11-3 and TRBJ2-5): EAGVVQSPRYKIIEKKQPVAFWCNPISGHNTLYWYLQNLGQGPELLIRYENEEAVDDSQLPKDRFSAERLKGVDSTLKIQPAELGDSAVYLCASSLTRQETQYFGPGTRLLVL.

The chain recombines TRBV7-9 with TRBJ2-5; 9 bases align to TRBD2. Looked up from germline, CDR1 is SEHNR and CDR2 is FQNEAQ (reference sequence). The CDR3 has 17 residues. Trimming removed 0 bases from V and 4 bases from J; junction bases left unmatched: 9. The CDR3 protein is CASSLASGGIAGETQYF. The CDR3 bases are TGTGCCAGCAGCTTAGCTAGCGGGGGTATCGCCGGAGAGACCCAGTACTTC.

The chain recombines TRBV14 with TRBJ2-7; no clear D. Trimming cost V 0 bases and J 2 bases, with 8 bases left between them. The CDR3 is 14 amino acids. CDR1 is SGHDN and CDR2 is FVKESK in the germline V gene. CDR3 residues: CASSQETHTYEQYF. The CDR3 DNA is TGTGCCAGCAGCCAAGAAACACACACCTACGAGCAGTACTTC.

The chain joins TRBV4-2 to TRBJ2-7, with 8 bases that match TRBD1. Germline V gene lookup returns CDR1 LGHNA and CDR2 YNFKEQ. Losses at the gene ends were 0 bases for V and 3 bases for J; bases not matched to a gene: 10. The CDR3 spans 17 residues. The CDR3 spells CASSQDEGTGGFYEQYF. DNA of the CDR3: TGTGCCAGCAGCCAAGATGAGGGAACAGGGGGATTCTACGAGCAGTACTTC.

This clone showed up just once. The chain links TRBV11-3 to TRBJ2-2; no clear D gene. The germline V and J ends were trimmed by 3 bases and 9 bases, with 14 bases remaining between them. This CDR3 contains 14 residues. Germline V CDR1 and CDR2: SGHNT, YENEEA. The CDR3 protein is CASSFDPWARELFF. The CDR3 DNA reads as TGTGCCAGCAGCTTCGATCCCTGGGCCCGGGAGCTGTTTTTT.

This clone was found a few times. V usage is TRBV27 and J usage is TRBJ1-1; 8 positions match TRBD1. V lost 4 bases to trimming and J lost 7 bases; unmatched junction nucleotides: 8. The CDR3 is 14 amino acids. From germline, CDR1 is MNHEY and CDR2 SMNVEV (reference sequence). For the CDR3, the DNA is TGTGCCAGCAGTTCCCGGACAGGGAGATTTGAAGCTTTCTTT. This gives the protein CASSSRTGRFEAFF.

DNA of the CDR3: TGTGCCAGCAGCTTGAGTTTTGACTCCATTACCTACGAGCAGTACTTC. It translates to CASSLSFDSITYEQYF. The chain uses TRBV5-6 and TRBJ2-5; unclear D gene. The J call may be faulty, since TRBJ2-7 better matches the DNA end. Per the germline V gene, CDR1 is SGHDT and CDR2 is YYEEEE. This CDR3 spans 16 amino acids.

The chain joins TRBV6-1 to TRBJ2-6, with 7 bases lining up with TRBD2. In germline, CDR1 is MNHNS, CDR2 SASEGT. J lost 2 bases, V lost 8 bases, and 3 bases had no gene match. This CDR3 has 14 amino acids. The CDR3 protein is CASGGGAGANVLTF. DNA of the CDR3: TGTGCCAGCGGCGGGGGTGCTGGGGCCAACGTCCTGACTTTC.

The sample holds one count of this clone. V gene TRBV28 combines with J gene TRBJ1-5, with TRBD1 matching 7 bases. CDR1 is MDHEN, CDR2 SYDVKM, per germline. The CDR3 loop spans 14 amino acids. J lost 3 bases, V lost 6 bases, and 5 bases had no gene match. In DNA form, the CDR3 reads TGTGCCAGCAGAAGTACAGGGGCCAATCAGCCCCAGCATTTT. Translating it yields CASRSTGANQPQHF. Variable domain in full (rest from reference TRBV28 and TRBJ1-5): DVKVTQSSRYLVKRTGEKVFLECVQDMDHENMFWYRQDPGLGLRLIYFSYDVKMKEKGDIPEGYSVSREKKERFSLILESASTNQTSMYLCASRSTGANQPQHFGDGTRLSIL.

This clone was seen just once. The V gene is TRBV19, the J gene TRBJ2-5; a possible D gene is TRBD2 (5 bases). V was pared by 3 bases and J by 5 bases, with 13 bases between. This CDR3 has 14 amino acids. Per germline, CDR1 LNHDA and CDR2 SQIVND (reference sequence). The CDR3 DNA follows: TGTGCCAGTAGTATCCGTTCGGGGTTGGAGACCCAGTACTTC. Amino acids: CASSIRSGLETQYF.

The rearrangement joins TRBV4-2 to TRBJ2-5, with 7 nucleotides matching TRBD2. Germline CDR1 reads LGHNA; CDR2 reads YNFKEQ. J was trimmed by 2 bases and V by 4 bases; bases with no gene match: 7. The CDR3 contains 15 residues. The CDR3 loop is CASSRTSSGQETQYF. The CDR3, as DNA: TGTGCCAGCAGCCGAACTTCTAGCGGACAAGAGACCCAGTACTTC.

The V and J genes are TRBV13 and TRBJ2-1, with TRBD2 identical over 14 bases. The trim removed 5 bases at V and 0 bases at J, leaving 9 bases unmatched. Germline CDR1 PRHDT, CDR2 FYEKMQ (reference sequence). The CDR3 extends over 19 amino acids. The CDR3 sequence: CASSPRPGTSGSSYNEQFF. The CDR3 region has the DNA TGTGCCAGCAGCCCCCGTCCCGGGACTAGCGGGAGCTCCTACAATGAGCAGTTCTTC.

The rearrangement uses TRBV2 and TRBJ1-5; 7 bases match TRBD1. Unmatched junction bases numbered 2, after V lost 7 bases and J lost 5 bases. Germline V gene sequence: CDR1 SNHLY, CDR2 FYNNEI. The CDR3 has 12 residues. As DNA, the CDR3 is TGTGCCAGCAAGGGACAGCATCAGCCCCAGCATTTT. Translated: CASKGQHQPQHF.

The J gene is TRBJ2-5, the V gene TRBV18; TRBD1 is a possible D gene (5 bases). V lost 0 bases and J 3 bases, leaving 8 bases between the germline ends. This CDR3 has 14 residues. Germline loops: CDR1 KGHSH, CDR2 LQKENI. Written as DNA, the CDR3 is TGTGCCAGCTCACCACCGGGGCAGAAAGAGACCCAGTACTTC. Translation: CASSPPGQKETQYF.

The chain employs TRBV6-5 and TRBJ2-7; TRBD1 agrees at 9 bases. The CDR3 spans 16 residues. From germline, CDR1 is MNHEY and CDR2 SVGAGI. V lost 0 bases and J lost 2; bases outside the gene matches: 5. CDR3 sequence: CASSYSGGQGPYEQYF. CDR3 nucleotides: TGTGCCAGCAGTTACTCGGGGGGACAGGGTCCCTACGAGCAGTACTTC.

This clone was seen a single time. V gene TRBV11-3 combines with J gene TRBJ1-1; a possible D gene is TRBD1 (6 bases). Trimming cost V 4 bases and J 0 bases, with 15 bases left between them. CDR1 and CDR2 from the germline V gene are SGHNT and YENEEA. The CDR3 is 16 residues long. The CDR3 coding sequence is TGTGCCAGCAGCTCCCGACAGGACGGAATGAACACTGAAGCTTTCTTT. As protein: CASSSRQDGMNTEAFF.